The 32 T cell receptor beta chains below come from one sample, sequenced in a study of blood T cell repertoires in COVID-19. The table came from immunoSEQ multiplex PCR; TCRdb's copy has only in-frame clones and leaves some out. The data show 100,000 to 120,000 clones, approximately 68% seen once. Material for sequencing was peripheral blood. These receptors were collected from a woman between 55 and 75 years old with acute or convalescent COVID-19.

The V and J genes are TRBV9 and TRBJ1-4; possible D gene TRBD1, 6 bases. Trimming took off 0 bases at V and 5 bases at J, with 8 bases between the two ends. Per germline, CDR1 SGDLS and CDR2 YYNGEE. The CDR3 totals 14 residues. CDR3 sequence reads: CASSVGQGNEKLFF. For the CDR3, the DNA is TGTGCCAGCAGCGTAGGGCAGGGGAATGAAAAACTGTTTTTT. The complete variable domain, with remaining parts taken from reference TRBV9 and TRBJ1-4, reads DSGVTQTPKHLITATGQRVTLRCSPRSGDLSVYWYQQSLDQGLQFLIQYYNGEERAKGNILERFSAQQFPDLHSELNLSSLELGDSALYFCASSVGQGNEKLFFGSGTQLSVL.

The DNA for the CDR3 is TGTGCCAGCAGCTTAGATGGCCGCAATGAGCAGTTCTTC. This gives the protein CASSLDGRNEQFF. This rearrangement joins TRBV7-2 to TRBJ2-1; the D is unclear. CDR3 length equals 13 residues. From germline, CDR1 is SGHTA and CDR2 FQGNSA. The V end lost 1 base, the J end lost 6 bases, and 7 bases lay between the germline ends. The full variable domain, completed using reference TRBV7-2 and TRBJ2-1, is GAGVSQSPSNKVTEKGKDVELRCDPISGHTALYWYRQSLGQGLEFLIYFQGNSAPDKSGLPSDRFSAERTGGSVSTLTIQRTQQEDSAVYLCASSLDGRNEQFFGPGTRLTVL.

In this sample, this clone turned up once. V usage is TRBV7-6 and J usage is TRBJ2-5, with 8 bases identical to TRBD1. Germline CDR1 SGHVS, CDR2 FNYEAQ. The CDR3 spans 16 residues. The J segment lost 4 bases and the V segment lost 4 bases, leaving 11 bases of the junction unmatched. This CDR3 reads CASSSLDRVGGETQYF. Here the CDR3 DNA reads TGTGCCAGCAGCTCTTTGGACAGGGTGGGGGGAGAGACCCAGTACTTC. The whole variable domain, remainder taken from reference TRBV7-6 and TRBJ2-5, is GAGVSQSPRYKVTKRGQDVALRCDPISGHVSLYWYRQALGQGPEFLTYFNYEAQQDKSGLPNDRFSAERPEGSISTLTIQRTEQRDSAMYRCASSSLDRVGGETQYFGPGTRLLVL.

This clone appeared a few times. The chain recombines TRBV7-3 with TRBJ1-2; D ambiguous. With 2 bases removed from V and 3 bases from J, the gap between germline ends came to 13 bases. CDR1 is SGHTA and CDR2 is FQGTGA in the germline V gene. The CDR3 totals 15 residues. The CDR3 region is CASSLSPQTDYGYTF. The CDR3, as DNA: TGTGCCAGCAGCTTATCTCCCCAAACGGACTATGGCTACACCTTC. Full variable domain (remainder filled in from reference TRBV7-3 and TRBJ1-2): GAGVSQTPSNKVTEKGKYVELRCDPISGHTALYWYRQSLGQGPEFLIYFQGTGAADDSGLPNDRFFAVRPEGSVSTLKIQRTERGDSAVYLCASSLSPQTDYGYTFGSGTRLTVV.

The chain employs TRBV10-3 and TRBJ2-2, with TRBD2 as a possible D gene (6 bases). The CDR3 runs to 15 residues. Germline CDR1 reads ENHRY; CDR2 reads SYGVKD. V was pared by 9 bases and J by 1 base, with 15 bases between. The DNA for the CDR3 is TGTGCCATGGCAGCGGAGGGATTGAACACCGGGGAGCTGTTTTTT. This translates into CAMAAEGLNTGELFF.

This chain uses TRBV27 with TRBJ2-2; weak D call: TRBD2 (6 bases). Germline V CDR1 and CDR2: MNHEY, SMNVEV (reference sequence). The V gene lost 5 bases and the J gene lost 4 bases, with 20 bases spanning the gap. The CDR3 runs 17 residues. DNA of the CDR3: TGTGCCAGCAGTCTTAAACCTCACTCGACTAGCACCGGGGAGCTGTTTTTT. As protein: CASSLKPHSTSTGELFF.

The V call is TRBV5-1, the J call TRBJ2-2; 9 positions match TRBD1. CDR1 SGHRS and CDR2 YFSETQ come from the germline V gene. Trimming at V came to 1 base and at J to 3 bases, leaving 10 bases not matched to a gene. The CDR3 covers 18 residues. The CDR3 DNA reads as TGCGCCAGCAGCTTGTTCCCCCCGACAGGGGGGGACACCGGGGAGCTGTTTTTT. This sequence encodes CASSLFPPTGGDTGELFF.

The rearrangement uses TRBV25-1 and TRBJ1-1; D remains ambiguous. Between the trimmed V and J ends, which lost 2 bases and 6 bases, there was a span of 13 bases. Germline V CDR1 and CDR2: MGHDK, SYGVNS. This CDR3 contains 14 residues. CDR3 sequence (DNA): TGTGCCAGCAGTGAAATGAGGGATTTCGCTGAAGCTTTCTTT. Translated, it gives CASSEMRDFAEAFF.

The rearrangement links TRBV3-1 (or the pseudogene TRBV3-2) to TRBJ2-7, with D hard to call. V was clipped by 0 bases and J by 6 bases, with 21 bases between them. The germline V gene has CDR1 LGHDT and CDR2 YNNKEL (reference sequence). This CDR3 has 17 amino acids. CDR3 coding DNA: TGTGCCAGCAGCCAAGACGACTTACTGATTACGAGTGGCGAGCAGTACTTC. Encoded protein: CASSQDDLLITSGEQYF.

This clone showed up many times. The chain carries TRBV20-1 and TRBJ1-1; D uncertain. The germline gives CDR1 DFQATT, CDR2 SNEGSKA (reference sequence). The CDR3 loop spans 11 amino acids. V was clipped by 2 bases and J by 7 bases, with 8 bases between them. CDR3 protein: CSARRAGEAFF. CDR3 nucleotides: TGCAGTGCTAGACGGGCGGGTGAAGCTTTCTTT.

The V and J genes are TRBV9 and TRBJ2-5; a weak D match, TRBD2 (5 bases). Trimming took off 0 bases at V and 7 bases at J, with 13 bases between the two ends. The CDR3 has 14 amino acids. CDR1 is SGDLS and CDR2 is YYNGEE in the germline V gene. The CDR3 region has the DNA TGTGCCAGCAGCGTAGCCTTATTTGCGGGGACCCAGTACTTC. It codes for CASSVALFAGTQYF.

CDR3 protein: CASMAGGSGNTIYF. In DNA form, the CDR3 reads TGTGCCAGCATGGCCGGGGGGTCTGGAAACACCATATATTTT. V gene TRBV6-5 combines with J gene TRBJ1-3, with a tentative D call TRBD1 (5 bases). Germline CDR1 reads MNHEY; CDR2 reads SVGAGI. V lost 7 bases to trimming and J lost 1 base, with 11 bases between them. The CDR3 extends over 14 amino acids.

The chain carries TRBV19 and TRBJ1-5; 10 bases map to TRBD1. The CDR3 consists of 16 residues. V shed 6 bases and J 1 base; nucleotides not matched to a gene: 6. Germline lookup yields CDR1 LNHDA and CDR2 SQIVND (reference sequence). CDR3 in amino acids: CASRGRTGGSNQPQHF. CDR3 coding DNA: TGTGCCAGTAGGGGACGGACAGGGGGAAGCAATCAGCCCCAGCATTTT.

This rearrangement joins TRBV6-5 to TRBJ1-5; TRBD1 is a possible D gene (6 bases). This CDR3 region has 14 residues. Trimming stripped 4 bases from V and 3 bases from J, with 10 bases between. Germline V gene sequence: CDR1 MNHEY, CDR2 SVGAGI. Written as DNA, the CDR3 is TGTGCCAGCAGTTGGACAGTGGACAATCAGCCCCAGCATTTT. Residues: CASSWTVDNQPQHF.

The chain recombines TRBV6-4 with TRBJ1-2; perhaps TRBD1 as D (5 bases). V lost 0 bases and J lost 2, with 10 bases in between. This CDR3 is 15 amino acids long. Germline V lookup: CDR1 MRHNA, CDR2 SNTAGT. The CDR3 protein is CASSDSAGKNYGYTF. The CDR3 nucleotides are TGTGCCAGCAGTGACTCGGCAGGGAAAAACTATGGCTACACCTTC.

The chain is built from TRBV5-1 and TRBJ2-6, with D unclear. CDR1 is SGHRS and CDR2 is YFSETQ in the germline V gene. The CDR3 totals 17 residues. V was cut by 3 bases and J by 0 bases, with 13 bases left in between. In DNA, the CDR3 is TGCGCCAGCAGCTCGTTCCCAGGAACCTCTGGGGCCAACGTCCTGACTTTC. Translating it yields CASSSFPGTSGANVLTF.

The rearrangement joins TRBV7-7 to TRBJ2-1; possibly TRBD1 for D (6 bases). Trimming stripped 1 base from V and 9 bases from J, with 7 bases between. Germline lookup yields CDR1 SSHAT and CDR2 FNYEAQ (reference sequence). The CDR3 runs to 12 residues. The CDR3 loop reads CASSLGRGEQFF. The CDR3 nucleotides read TGTGCCAGCAGCTTAGGCAGGGGTGAGCAGTTCTTC.

The J gene is TRBJ1-2, the V gene TRBV7-2; D not resolved. The germline V and J ends were trimmed by 0 bases and 4 bases, with 9 bases remaining between them. The CDR3 covers 14 residues. Germline V lookup: CDR1 SGHTA, CDR2 FQGNSA. The CDR3 nucleotides read TGTGCCAGCAGCTTAGCGCAAACTACCTATGGCTACACCTTC. As protein: CASSLAQTTYGYTF.

The V gene is TRBV10-3, the J gene TRBJ2-1; the D gene is possibly TRBD1 (7 bases). V was cut by 4 bases and J by 3 bases, with 13 bases left in between. Germline-derived CDR1 and CDR2 are ENHRY and SYGVKD. The length of the CDR3 is 15 residues. The CDR3: CAISGGQGGYNEQFF. In DNA form, the CDR3 reads TGTGCCATCAGTGGAGGGCAGGGGGGCTACAATGAGCAGTTCTTC.

This clone was observed many times. The chain combines TRBV5-1 with TRBJ2-7, with D possibly matching TRBD2 (6 bases). The CDR3 is 14 amino acids. Trimming pared 4 bases from V and 10 bases from J, leaving 21 bases between. Germline V CDR1 and CDR2: SGHRS, YFSETQ. The CDR3 region is CASSESGLVMVQYF. The CDR3 DNA is TGCGCCAGCAGCGAGTCGGGACTTGTGATGGTCCAGTACTTC.

V usage is TRBV5-6 and J usage is TRBJ2-7; D remains unclear. CDR3 size: 14 residues. Per the germline V gene, CDR1 is SGHDT and CDR2 is YYEEEE. The V end was cut by 0 bases, the J end by 5 bases, with 12 bases between. This CDR3 is CASSLVVSFHEQYF. The CDR3 bases are TGTGCCAGCAGCTTGGTGGTCAGTTTCCACGAGCAGTACTTC.

The chain couples TRBV29-1 to TRBJ2-7, with D possibly TRBD2 on 6 matching bases. The CDR3 totals 13 residues. Germline V CDR1 and CDR2: SQVTM, ANQGSEA. Trimming stripped 4 bases from V and 3 bases from J, with 13 bases between. CDR3 loop: CSVAYRGNYEQYF. CDR3 bases: TGCAGCGTTGCTTATCGGGGGAACTACGAGCAGTACTTC.

This clone was counted between two and nine times. This chain joins TRBV19 and TRBJ2-5; D is undetermined. Germline V gene lookup returns CDR1 LNHDA and CDR2 SQIVND (reference sequence). The CDR3 spans 16 residues. Between the trimmed V and J ends, which lost 4 bases and 5 bases, there was a span of 20 bases. The CDR3 DNA reads as TGTGCCAGTAGTACTCGACGAGACTTAAAGCCGGAGACCCAGTACTTC. Translated: CASSTRRDLKPETQYF.

The chain combines TRBV21-1 with TRBJ1-3; the D segment call TRBD1 is taken from the table without a DNA check. TRBV21-1 is noted as a pseudogene. The CDR3 length is 15 residues. In nucleotides, the CDR3 is TGTGCCAGCAGCAAAGGAACAGGGGCTGGAAACACCATATATTTT. Translated: CASSKGTGAGNTIYF.

The V and J genes are TRBV3-1 (or the pseudogene TRBV3-2) and TRBJ1-1; D ambiguous. Trimming cost V 7 bases and J 1 base, with 10 bases left between them. Germline CDR1 reads LGHDT; CDR2 reads YNNKEL (reference sequence). This CDR3 region has 13 residues. The CDR3 sequence is CASTLQQNTEAFF. The CDR3 region has the DNA TGTGCCAGCACCCTTCAACAGAACACTGAAGCTTTCTTT.

V is TRBV3-1 (or the pseudogene TRBV3-2) and J is TRBJ2-3; TRBD2 might be the D (6 bases). The CDR3 is 13 amino acids. V gave up 4 bases and J gave up 1 base, with 6 bases separating them. From germline, CDR1 is LGHDT and CDR2 YNNKEL (reference sequence). CDR3 region: CASSPGGTDTQYF. The DNA of the CDR3 is TGTGCCAGCAGCCCGGGGGGCACAGATACGCAGTATTTT.

The chain employs TRBV5-4 and TRBJ2-1; 8 positions match TRBD2. J lost 14 bases, V lost 3 bases, and 13 bases had no gene match. The CDR3 is 14 amino acids. Germline V gene lookup returns CDR1 SGHNT and CDR2 YYREEE (reference sequence). CDR3 DNA: TGTGCCAGCAGCTCAAACGGGGGGGCATCGGCGGAGTTCTTC. It yields the protein CASSSNGGASAEFF.

The chain recombines TRBV5-5 with TRBJ2-5; D may be TRBD1 (5 bases). The CDR3 has 16 amino acids. Per germline, CDR1 SGHKS and CDR2 YYEKEE (reference sequence). The V gene lost 0 bases and the J gene lost 2 bases, with 14 bases spanning the gap. The CDR3 DNA reads TGTGCCAGCAGCTTGGGGGGCAAAGGACCGCAAGAGACCCAGTACTTC. Protein sequence: CASSLGGKGPQETQYF.

V and J are TRBV11-3 and TRBJ1-4, with unresolved D. V was trimmed by 1 base and J by 2 bases, leaving 11 bases between them. This CDR3 spans 16 amino acids. Germline lookup yields CDR1 SGHNT and CDR2 YENEEA. CDR3 in amino acids: CASSLGQTWTNEKLFF. CDR3 sequence (DNA): TGTGCCAGCAGCTTAGGCCAAACTTGGACTAATGAAAAACTGTTTTTT.

The V call is TRBV5-1, the J call TRBJ2-2, with D possibly TRBD1 on 5 matching bases. CDR1 is SGHRS and CDR2 is YFSETQ in the germline V gene. The CDR3 is 16 amino acids. Deletions cut 0 bases from V and 0 bases from J, with 9 bases between. The CDR3 DNA reads TGCGCCAGCAGCTTGGATGGGGCCCCGAACACCGGGGAGCTGTTTTTT. Protein: CASSLDGAPNTGELFF.

The CDR3 nucleotides read TGTGCCAGCAGGGAACAGGTTGAGAGGACTGAAGCTTTCTTT. Encoded protein: CASREQVERTEAFF. The V and J genes are TRBV7-8 and TRBJ1-1, with D possibly matching TRBD1 (5 bases). The CDR3 covers 14 residues. V shed 6 bases and J shed 5 bases, with 16 bases lying between them. The germline CDR1 and CDR2 sequences are SGHVS and FQNEAQ.

This sequence joins TRBV30 and TRBJ2-4, with a tentative D call TRBD1 (5 bases). The V end lost 1 base, the J end lost 4 bases, and 11 bases lay between the germline ends. The CDR3 covers 14 residues. Germline assignment: CDR1 GTSNPN and CDR2 SVGIG (reference sequence). The CDR3: CAWSAHRGKNIQYF. The DNA for the CDR3 is TGTGCCTGGAGTGCCCATAGGGGAAAAAACATTCAGTACTTC.